Many counts were recorded for the clone carrying this T cell receptor beta chain. Its target is not known. The CDR3 covers 15 residues. Germline V CDR1 and CDR2: LNHDA, SQIVND (reference sequence). V lost 3 bases to trimming and J lost 6 bases; unmatched junction nucleotides: 7. This sample is drawn from a study of regulatory T cells in long-lasting Graves disease. Study results and limitations: The number of shared public clonotypes was higher in persistent patients (under 3,000) than new patients (966). TRBV28, TRBJ1-2 and TRBJ2-5 were favored in persistent disease.

Relying on iRepertoire HTBI primers and Arm-PCR of CDR3 regions, the team built TCR beta libraries. TCRdb re-derived calls from the multiplex PCR reads in MiXCR, one entry per CDR3 protein. The data contain roughly 400,000 distinct CDR3 sequences, over 20% of them seen just once; the ten biggest clones take up roughly an eighth. The time point is: persistent/refractory GD, antithyroid drugs over 5 years with positive TRAb. PBMC RNA served as the TCR library source. By American Thyroid Association guidelines, Graves' disease was diagnosed in the cohort. Around 9.9 milliliters of peripheral blood went into EDTA tubes.

This chain joins TRBV19 and TRBJ2-2, with TRBD1 matching over 7 bases. The specimen comprised peripheral blood mononuclear cells (PBMCs), sampled when the disease was refractory, from a patient treated with antithyroid drugs. The sequence was collected from a female donor with Graves disease. This CDR3 is CASSIGDRASGELFF. DNA for the CDR3: TGTGCCAGTAGTATTGGTGACAGGGCGTCCGGGGAGCTGTTTTTT.